This TCR beta chain was captured by sequencing in a study of cytomegalovirus exposure and HLA in healthy donors. Primers included in the PCR were 60 Vbeta and 13 Jbeta primers. Clones were sequenced by immunoSEQ multiplex PCR, and TCRdb holds only the in-frame ones, with some missing. The sample shows about 140,000 clones, approximately 78% of them seen only once. The TCR originated in a woman aged 18-30 years in good health and CMV-seropositive. The source material was PBMCs.

The CDR3 DNA sequence: TGTGCCACCAGCAGGAAGACAGGGCAAAATGAAAAACTGTTTTTT. Translation: CATSRKTGQNEKLFF. The V and J genes are TRBV15 and TRBJ1-4; 7 bases line up with TRBD1. V was clipped by 3 bases and J by 5 bases; unmatched bases: 6. The CDR3 has 15 amino acids. Germline values: CDR1 LNHNV, CDR2 YYDKDF (reference sequence). The whole variable domain, filled in from reference TRBV15 and TRBJ1-4, reads DAMVIQNPRYQVTQFGKPVTLSCSQTLNHNVMYWYQQKSSQAPKLLFHYYDKDFNNEADTPDNFQSRRPNTSFCFLDIRSPGLGDTAMYLCATSRKTGQNEKLFFGSGTQLSVL.